The rows below give T cell receptor beta chains drawn from one sample of a study of T-cell memory formation after mild COVID-19. MiXCR, run by TCRdb on the 5' RACE reads, gives a single entry per CDR3 protein. There are around 250,000 distinct CDR3 sequences in the sample; 15% to 20% occur only once, and about 23% lies in the top ten. The sample comprised PBMCs or a T cell subset sorted from them (not recorded which). These receptors came from a man between 18 and 29 years old who had mild COVID-19 (a few samples of this study predate the infection). Cell type and time point are not known. Both conserved end residues are part of each CDR3. The D gene is left open where the match is weak. Rows may omit the clone size; those that give it use once, few, many or a size class.

D,size,J,length,V,CDR3,DNA
NA,few,TRBJ1-1,16,TRBV4-3,CASSQAVRGWGTEAFF,TGCGCCAGCAGCCAAGCAGTCAGGGGTTGGGGCACTGAAGCTTTCTTT
NA,NA,TRBJ2-5,13,TRBV3-1,CASSQAAWETQYF,TGTGCCAGCAGCCAAGCCGCTTGGGAGACCCAGTACTTC
TRBD2,NA,TRBJ2-3,16,TRBV5-1,CASSNRLAGATDTQYF,TGCGCCAGCAGCAATAGACTAGCGGGGGCCACAGATACGCAGTATTTT
NA,few,TRBJ2-5,14,TRBV10-3,CAISEPGARETQYF,TGTGCCATCAGTGAACCAGGGGCGAGGGAGACCCAGTACTTC
TRBD1,few,TRBJ2-6,17,TRBV3-1,CASSQVNRGYRANVLTF,TGTGCCAGCAGCCAAGTCAACAGGGGCTATAGGGCCAACGTCCTGACTTTC
NA,many,TRBJ2-2,13,TRBV6-4,CASSEGDTGELFF,TGTGCCAGCAGTGAAGGGGACACCGGGGAGCTGTTTTTT
NA,NA,TRBJ2-3,15,TRBV4-2,CASSQSESSTDTQYF,TGTGCCAGCAGCCAATCGGAATCTAGCACAGATACGCAGTATTTT
NA,few,TRBJ2-2,16,TRBV6-5,CASSYFGPRDTGELFF,TGTGCCAGCAGTTACTTCGGCCCCCGCGACACCGGGGAGCTGTTTTTT
NA,many,TRBJ2-2,12,TRBV7-3,CASSSYTGELFF,TGTGCCAGCAGCTCTTACACCGGGGAGCTGTTTTTT
NA,few,TRBJ1-6,15,TRBV7-9,CASSLRGASNSPLHF,TGTGCCAGCAGCTTAAGGGGGGCGAGTAATTCACCCCTCCACTTT
NA,many,TRBJ1-1,14,TRBV11-2,CASSLDQDGTEAFF,TGTGCCAGCAGCTTAGATCAAGACGGCACTGAAGCTTTCTTT
NA,few,TRBJ1-3,13,TRBV18,CASSPGERNTIYF,TGTGCCAGCTCACCAGGGGAGAGAAACACCATATATTTT
TRBD1,NA,TRBJ1-2,13,TRBV6-5,CASTFGTAYGYTF,TGTGCCAGCACCTTCGGGACAGCCTATGGCTACACCTTC
TRBD1,NA,TRBJ2-5,15,TRBV29-1,CSVEALGQGKETQYF,TGCAGCGTTGAAGCCCTGGGACAGGGAAAAGAGACCCAGTACTTC
TRBD1,NA,TRBJ2-2,16,TRBV12-3/TRBV12-4,CASSSTTGGNTGELFF,TGTGCCAGCAGTTCCACTACAGGGGGCAACACCGGGGAGCTGTTTTTT
TRBD1,few,TRBJ1-2,13,TRBV6-5,CASRDRGLHGYTF,TGTGCCAGCAGGGACAGGGGGCTTCATGGCTACACCTTC
TRBD1,few,TRBJ1-3,15,TRBV9,CASSVEGAAGNTIYF,TGTGCCAGCAGCGTAGAGGGGGCAGCTGGAAACACCATATATTTT
NA,few,TRBJ2-1,13,TRBV2,CASSEGSYNEQFF,TGTGCCAGCAGTGAAGGCTCCTACAATGAGCAGTTCTTC
NA,few,TRBJ2-7,15,TRBV6-6,CASSYTGPSSYEQYF,TGTGCCAGCAGTTACACGGGGCCATCGTCCTACGAGCAGTACTTC
NA,few,TRBJ2-6,18,TRBV7-9,CATILYGYFSSGANVLTF,TGTGCCACCATCCTTTATGGGTACTTCAGCTCTGGGGCCAACGTCCTGACTTTC
NA,NA,TRBJ2-5,14,TRBV7-3,CASSPTGEGGTQYF,TGTGCCAGCAGCCCCACCGGGGAAGGCGGGACCCAGTACTTC
NA,few,TRBJ2-3,15,TRBV4-1,CASSGLGQGTDTQYF,TGCGCCAGCAGCGGGTTAGGGCAGGGCACAGATACGCAGTATTTT
NA,few,TRBJ1-1,13,TRBV20-1,CSARVPGRSEAFF,TGCAGTGCTAGGGTCCCCGGGAGGTCCGAAGCTTTCTTT
NA,NA,TRBJ1-1,13,TRBV20-1,CSARDNTYTEAFF,TGCAGTGCTAGAGATAACACCTACACTGAAGCTTTCTTT
TRBD2,NA,TRBJ2-7,16,TRBV9,CASSVSGTSGNYEQYF,TGTGCCAGCAGCGTCTCCGGGACTAGCGGGAACTACGAGCAGTACTTC
NA,few,TRBJ1-4,16,TRBV18,CASSPGGPATNEKLFF,TGTGCCAGCTCACCAGGCGGTCCCGCAACTAATGAAAAACTGTTTTTT
NA,NA,TRBJ2-3,14,TRBV12-3/TRBV12-4,CASSLTGATDTQYF,TGTGCCAGCAGTTTAACGGGGGCCACAGATACGCAGTATTTT
NA,NA,TRBJ2-2,15,TRBV5-1,CASSRQERSPGELFF,TGCGCCAGCAGTAGACAGGAGAGATCGCCCGGGGAGCTGTTTTTT
NA,NA,TRBJ2-3,17,TRBV6-5,CASSYSMFRTLGDTQYF,TGTGCCAGCAGTTACTCGATGTTTAGGACCCTGGGGGATACGCAGTATTTT
TRBD2,few,TRBJ2-3,17,TRBV12-3/TRBV12-4,CASNRRLAGTGTDTQYF,TGTGCCAGCAACCGTAGACTAGCAGGAACAGGCACAGATACGCAGTATTTT
NA,once,TRBJ1-1,17,TRBV6-5,CASSYGAYGGGDTEAFF,TGTGCCAGCAGTTACGGGGCCTACGGTGGTGGGGACACTGAAGCTTTCTTT
TRBD2,NA,TRBJ2-5,14,TRBV12-3/TRBV12-4,CASGTSGVQETQYF,TGTGCCAGTGGGACTAGCGGGGTCCAAGAGACCCAGTACTTC
NA,few,TRBJ1-4,14,TRBV9,CASSKLGTQEKLFF,TGTGCCAGCAGTAAGTTAGGGACTCAGGAAAAACTGTTTTTT
TRBD2,NA,TRBJ2-1,15,TRBV7-9,CASSPLAGGLDEQFF,TGTGCCAGCAGCCCACTAGCGGGGGGCCTCGATGAGCAGTTCTTC
NA,many,TRBJ2-5,16,TRBV18,CASSPTLEVQRETQYF,TGTGCCAGCTCACCTACCTTAGAGGTCCAAAGAGAGACCCAGTACTTC
NA,few,TRBJ2-5,10,TRBV29-1,CSALQETQYF,TGCAGCGCCCTTCAAGAGACCCAGTACTTC
NA,few,TRBJ2-7,16,TRBV4-2,CASSQGRGPLQGEQYF,TGTGCCAGCAGCCAAGGGAGGGGCCCCCTCCAGGGCGAGCAGTACTTC
TRBD1,NA,TRBJ2-3,18,TRBV12-3/TRBV12-4,CASSLALRGLRSTDTQYF,TGTGCCAGCAGTTTAGCGTTAAGGGGGCTTCGGAGCACAGATACGCAGTATTTT
TRBD2,few,TRBJ2-3,19,TRBV6-5,CASSQLAGAARVEGDTQYF,TGTGCCAGCAGTCAGCTAGCGGGGGCGGCCCGTGTAGAGGGGGATACGCAGTATTTT
NA,NA,TRBJ1-1,12,TRBV7-2,CASSLIGREAFF,TGTGCCAGCAGCTTAATAGGCCGTGAAGCTTTCTTT
NA,NA,TRBJ2-1,16,TRBV11-2,CASSHRGGLSYNEQFF,TGTGCCAGCAGCCATAGAGGGGGGCTGTCCTACAATGAGCAGTTCTTC
NA,NA,TRBJ1-2,11,TRBV7-2,CASSLYYGYTF,TGTGCCAGCAGCTTATACTATGGCTACACCTTC
NA,few,TRBJ2-5,14,TRBV4-3,CASSQDPSGGTQYF,TGCGCCAGCAGCCAAGATCCCAGCGGCGGGACCCAGTACTTC
NA,NA,TRBJ1-6,16,TRBV12-3/TRBV12-4,CASSFDRGGHNSPLHF,TGTGCCAGCAGTTTTGATCGTGGGGGGCATAATTCACCCCTCCACTTT
TRBD2,NA,TRBJ2-1,12,TRBV20-1,CSAGGGAYEQFF,TGCAGTGCCGGCGGGGGGGCCTATGAGCAGTTCTTC
TRBD1,few,TRBJ1-1,13,TRBV7-9,CASSLGQAIEAFF,TGTGCCAGCAGCTTGGGACAGGCGATAGAAGCTTTCTTT
TRBD1,many,TRBJ1-5,13,TRBV15,CATSAQGRQPQHF,TGTGCCACCAGCGCACAGGGGAGACAGCCCCAGCATTTT
NA,many,TRBJ2-1,15,TRBV7-2,CASSPSGWVEDEQFF,TGTGCCAGCAGCCCCTCAGGTTGGGTTGAAGATGAGCAGTTCTTC
NA,many,TRBJ2-1,15,TRBV4-2,CASSQEGAPYNEQFF,TGTGCCAGCAGCCAAGAGGGGGCCCCCTACAATGAGCAGTTCTTC
NA,few,TRBJ1-3,15,TRBV7-6,CASSPGGSSGNTIYF,TGTGCCAGCAGCCCCGGTGGGAGCTCTGGAAACACCATATATTTT
TRBD2,few,TRBJ2-3,17,TRBV9,CASSVGPGRGGTDTQYF,TGTGCCAGCAGCGTAGGCCCTGGGCGGGGGGGCACAGATACGCAGTATTTT
NA,NA,TRBJ2-3,18,TRBV4-3,CASSQDSSGAPSTDTQYF,TGCGCCAGCAGCCAAGATTCATCGGGGGCCCCTAGCACAGATACGCAGTATTTT
TRBD1,NA,TRBJ1-6,18,TRBV18,CASSPSTGISSYNSPLHF,TGTGCCAGCTCACCATCGACAGGGATTAGCTCCTATAATTCACCCCTCCACTTT